The clone carrying this T cell receptor beta chain was observed a few times. The antigen is not known. The source of the sample is a study of lung T cells in sarcoidosis with Löfgren's syndrome. TCRdb used MiXCR to reprocess the reads, holding one entry per CDR3 protein. The table has about 20,000 distinct CDR3 sequences, roughly 20% seen once. Broader study findings: Sarcoidosis antigen recognition was only suggested, antigen unidentified.

This clonotype originated in a human donor with sarcoidosis (Löfgren's syndrome or another form), or a control subject (not recorded which). Sequenced: CD4+ T cells from PBMCs.

The CDR3 nucleotides are TGTGCCACCGGACTAGCGGCCACAGATACGCAGTATTTT. It specifies CATGLAATDTQYF. The V gene is TRBV2, the J gene TRBJ2-3; 10 bases match TRBD2. This CDR3 has 13 residues. Germline assignment: CDR1 SNHLY and CDR2 FYNNEI. Unmatched junction bases numbered 3, after V lost 10 bases and J lost 2 bases.